Listed below are T cell receptor beta chains from one sample, sequenced in a study of blood T cell repertoires in COVID-19. Profiling relied on immunoSEQ multiplex PCR, and the TCRdb table lists in-frame clones only, not all of them. The table records some 110,000 clones, roughly nine tenths of them present only once. Sequencing input: peripheral blood. These receptor sequences come from a man aged 40-50 years with acute or convalescent COVID-19. Both conserved end residues are part of each CDR3. Fields, in order: V gene, D gene, J gene, clone size, CDR3 length, CDR3 protein, CDR3 DNA. The D gene is left open where the match is weak. The listing skips clone size in some rows; elsewhere it reads once, few, many or a size class.

TRBV30	-	TRBJ2-7	-	13	CAWSVRGVYEQYF	TGTGCCTGGAGTGTACGCGGGGTCTACGAGCAGTACTTC
TRBV10-1	TRBD2	TRBJ2-2	-	18	CASSEGPLAGLNTGELFF	TGCGCCAGCAGTGAGGGCCCCCTAGCGGGGTTGAACACCGGGGAGCTGTTTTTT
TRBV11-2	TRBD1	TRBJ1-1	once	13	CASSLASQGAAFF	TGTGCCAGCAGCTTAGCATCACAGGGGGCGGCTTTCTTT
TRBV12-3/TRBV12-4	-	TRBJ1-6	-	13	CASSLSENSPLHF	TGTGCCAGCAGTTTATCTGAGAATTCACCCCTCCACTTT
TRBV5-1	-	TRBJ2-5	-	16	CASSLARGSGQETQYF	TGCGCCAGCAGCTTGGCAAGGGGTTCCGGGCAAGAGACCCAGTACTTC
TRBV7-2	-	TRBJ1-1	-	13	CASSLSGAAEAFF	TGTGCCAGCAGCTTATCAGGGGCGGCTGAAGCTTTCTTT
TRBV7-2	TRBD1	TRBJ2-2	-	14	CASSLGQGAGELFF	TGTGCCAGCAGCTTAGGGCAGGGGGCCGGGGAGCTGTTTTTT
TRBV27	-	TRBJ1-1	-	13	CASSFAENTEAFF	TGTGCCAGCAGTTTTGCGGAGAACACTGAAGCTTTCTTT
TRBV4-1	-	TRBJ1-1	-	15	CASSVLQGFNTEAFF	TGCGCCAGCAGCGTATTACAGGGATTTAACACTGAAGCTTTCTTT
TRBV10-3	TRBD1	TRBJ1-5	-	14	CAISQGAGNQPQHF	TGTGCCATCTCACAGGGGGCAGGCAATCAGCCCCAGCATTTT
TRBV30	-	TRBJ1-6	-	13	CAWSVLRESPLHF	TGTGCCTGGAGTGTACTTCGTGAATCACCCCTCCACTTT
TRBV6-5	-	TRBJ1-1	few	14	CASRRGIMNTEAFF	TGTGCCAGCAGGCGGGGGATAATGAACACTGAAGCTTTCTTT
TRBV6-5	-	TRBJ2-4	-	15	CASSYAAGEGNIQYF	TGTGCCAGCAGTTACGCTGCCGGGGAAGGAAACATTCAGTACTTC
TRBV5-6	-	TRBJ2-5	-	14	CASSSEREWETQYF	TGTGCCAGCAGCTCCGAGAGGGAATGGGAGACCCAGTACTTC
TRBV7-2	TRBD1	TRBJ1-3	-	16	CASSTRGTGGPNTIYF	TGTGCCAGCAGCACCCGAGGGACAGGGGGACCAAACACCATATATTTT
TRBV3-1/TRBV3-2	-	TRBJ2-2	-	15	CASSLQPGNTGELFF	TGTGCCAGCAGCCTCCAACCGGGTAACACCGGGGAGCTGTTTTTT
TRBV5-4	-	TRBJ1-6	-	15	CASSLGSSPNSPLHF	TGTGCCAGCAGCTTGGGTTCCTCTCCCAATTCACCCCTCCACTTT
TRBV3-1/TRBV3-2	-	TRBJ1-1	-	14	CASSQEDRGTEAFF	TGTGCCAGCAGCCAAGAAGATCGGGGTACTGAAGCTTTCTTT
TRBV12-2	-	TRBJ1-1	-	16	CASRLAIKGWPTEAFF	TGTGCAAGTCGCTTAGCGATTAAGGGGTGGCCGACTGAAGCTTTCTTT
TRBV5-4	-	TRBJ1-6	-	17	CASSFTPGGRDNSPLHF	TGTGCCAGCAGCTTCACCCCGGGGGGTCGCGATAATTCACCCCTCCACTTT
TRBV5-1	TRBD1	TRBJ1-2	-	18	CASSLDGFGTGIFYGYTF	TGCGCCAGCAGCTTGGATGGTTTCGGGACAGGGATTTTCTATGGCTACACCTTC
TRBV6-1	-	TRBJ2-7	-	13	CASSEALTYEQYF	TGTGCCAGCAGTGAAGCGCTGACATACGAGCAGTACTTC
TRBV19	TRBD1	TRBJ2-2	-	14	CASRLDRVTGELFF	TGTGCCAGTAGACTGGACAGGGTCACCGGGGAGCTGTTTTTT
TRBV4-3	TRBD2	TRBJ2-4	-	19	CASSQEGQRGGLAKNIQYF	TGCGCCAGCAGCCAAGAGGGGCAGCGGGGGGGCCTAGCCAAAAACATTCAGTACTTC
TRBV18	TRBD1	TRBJ2-5	-	15	CASSPQSGGGETQYF	TGTGCCAGCTCACCACAGTCAGGGGGCGGAGAGACCCAGTACTTC
TRBV18	TRBD1	TRBJ2-1	-	19	CASSPEAGGFPSSSNEQFF	TGTGCCAGCTCACCAGAGGCAGGGGGCTTTCCCTCCTCTTCCAATGAGCAGTTCTTC
TRBV4-2	-	TRBJ1-2	-	14	CASSQILGGAGYTF	TGTGCCAGCAGCCAGATCTTGGGGGGGGCCGGCTACACCTTC
TRBV9	-	TRBJ1-2	-	13	CASTRGASGGYTF	TGTGCCAGTACACGGGGGGCGTCGGGTGGCTACACCTTC
TRBV18	-	TRBJ1-1	-	16	CASSGRQIREGTEAFF	TGTGCCAGCTCCGGACGACAGATTCGGGAGGGCACTGAAGCTTTCTTT
TRBV3-1/TRBV3-2	TRBD2	TRBJ2-7	-	16	CASSQVQAPPSGAKYF	TGTGCCAGCAGCCAAGTCCAAGCCCCCCCTAGCGGAGCTAAGTACTTC
TRBV5-6	-	TRBJ1-1	-	14	CASSLRGQNTEAFF	TGTGCCAGCAGCCTTCGCGGACAGAACACTGAAGCTTTCTTT
TRBV9	-	TRBJ2-3	-	14	CASSQQAYPDTQYF	TGTGCCAGCAGCCAACAGGCTTACCCAGATACGCAGTATTTT
TRBV20-1	TRBD2	TRBJ2-1	-	14	CSASTSALLGEQFF	TGCAGTGCGAGTACTAGCGCTCTCTTGGGTGAGCAGTTCTTC
TRBV7-3	-	TRBJ1-6	once	19	CASSGPGTEKRGPDSPLHF	TGTGCCAGCAGCGGTCCCGGAACGGAAAAGCGAGGTCCGGATTCACCCCTCCACTTT
TRBV5-1	TRBD1	TRBJ1-6	-	16	CASSPRQGAYNSPLHF	TGCGCCAGCAGTCCCCGACAGGGGGCCTATAATTCACCCCTCCACTTT
TRBV7-2	-	TRBJ2-1	-	13	CASSFDSYNEQFF	TGTGCCAGCAGCTTTGACAGCTACAATGAGCAGTTCTTC
TRBV6-5	TRBD1	TRBJ1-2	-	16	CASSYSTGTGATGYTF	TGTGCCAGCAGTTACTCCACCGGGACAGGGGCGACTGGCTACACCTTC
TRBV7-2	TRBD2	TRBJ2-1	-	18	CASSLYVAGGPAYNEQFF	TGTGCCAGCAGCTTATACGTAGCGGGAGGGCCAGCCTACAATGAGCAGTTCTTC
TRBV6-7	-	TRBJ2-1	-	20	CASSHPRGLTRKSSYNEQFF	TGTGCCAGCAGTCACCCAAGAGGCCTCACCCGAAAAAGCTCCTACAATGAGCAGTTCTTC
TRBV6-4	-	TRBJ1-2	-	16	CASSDSYREIYYGYTF	TGTGCCAGCAGTGACTCGTACAGGGAAATCTACTATGGCTACACCTTC
TRBV7-9	TRBD1	TRBJ1-1	few	14	CASSQTGLDTEAFF	TGTGCCAGCAGCCAGACAGGGTTGGACACTGAAGCTTTCTTT
TRBV7-9	-	TRBJ2-7	-	16	CASSLASSMLAYEQYF	TGTGCCAGCAGCTTAGCGAGTTCGATGCTCGCCTACGAGCAGTACTTC
TRBV5-6	TRBD2	TRBJ2-7	-	15	CASSLAGGSLYEQYF	TGTGCCAGCAGCTTGGCGGGCGGGAGTTTGTACGAGCAGTACTTC
TRBV19	-	TRBJ1-1	once	12	CASSLRSTEAFF	TGTGCCAGCAGTCTGAGGAGCACTGAAGCTTTCTTT
TRBV7-6	TRBD2	TRBJ2-3	-	18	CASSLVGLSGSITDTQYF	TGTGCCAGCAGCTTAGTGGGGCTTAGCGGGAGTATCACAGATACGCAGTATTTT
TRBV6-2/TRBV6-3	TRBD2	TRBJ2-5	-	15	CASSEPAGIGETQYF	TGTGCCAGCAGCGAGCCAGCGGGGATCGGAGAGACCCAGTACTTC